These T cell receptor beta chains were read from a single sample in a study of T cell responses to AZD1222 COVID-19 vaccine. TCRdb keeps only in-frame clones here, not all; method: immunoSEQ multiplex PCR. This table has 100,000 to 150,000 clones, over 90% appearing once. Sequences were derived from peripheral blood, sampled on day 0 of AZD1222 vaccination. The receptor source for this set is an adult in good health. Both conserved end residues are part of each CDR3. The D gene is left open where the match is weak. Clone size is stated in some rows and not others, as once, few, many or a class when expanded.

TRBJ2-7 | TRBV7-2 | TRBD2 | - | CASSSSGTSGRAYEQYF | TGTGCCAGCAGCTCCAGTGGTACTAGCGGGAGAGCCTACGAGCAGTACTTC
TRBJ2-2 | TRBV7-2 | TRBD2 | - | CASSLASLAGTNTGELFF | TGTGCCAGCAGCTTAGCGAGCCTAGCGGGGACGAACACCGGGGAGCTGTTTTTT
TRBJ2-1 | TRBV21-1 | - | - | CASKRQLRAEQFF | TGTGCCAGCAAACGCCAATTGAGAGCTGAGCAGTTCTTC
TRBJ2-1 | TRBV7-8 | TRBD2 | - | CASSRRTSGGFEQFF | TGTGCCAGCAGCCGCCGGACTAGCGGGGGGTTTGAGCAGTTCTTC
TRBJ2-1 | TRBV28 | TRBD2 | once | CASQTSGRENEQFF | TGTGCCAGCCAGACTAGCGGGAGGGAGAATGAGCAGTTCTTC
TRBJ1-1 | TRBV25-1 | - | - | CASSGRGSTEAFF | TGTGCCAGCAGTGGTAGAGGGTCCACTGAAGCTTTCTTT
TRBJ1-6 | TRBV4-2 | - | - | CASSPTQGYDNSPLHF | TGTGCCAGCAGCCCAACACAGGGCTACGATAATTCACCCCTCCACTTT
TRBJ1-3 | TRBV5-1 | - | - | CASSPDPLSGNTIYF | TGCGCCAGCAGTCCCGACCCTCTCTCTGGAAACACCATATATTTT
TRBJ1-2 | TRBV19 | - | - | CASSTPAGSGNYGYTF | TGTGCCAGTAGTACCCCGGCAGGGTCGGGTAACTATGGCTACACCTTC
TRBJ2-3 | TRBV28 | - | - | CASARQADTQYF | TGTGCCAGCGCGAGACAGGCAGATACGCAGTATTTT
TRBJ2-7 | TRBV3-1/TRBV3-2 | TRBD1 | once | CASSQGHRGDEQYF | TGTGCCAGCAGCCAAGGTCACAGGGGCGACGAGCAGTACTTC
TRBJ2-2 | TRBV9 | TRBD2 | - | CASSSGKDANTGELFF | TGTGCCAGCTCGAGCGGGAAAGACGCGAACACCGGGGAGCTGTTTTTT
TRBJ2-5 | TRBV5-5 | - | few | CASMTVYKETQYF | TGTGCCAGCATGACAGTGTATAAAGAGACCCAGTACTTC
TRBJ2-2 | TRBV30 | TRBD2 | - | CAWTGSGSGTGELFF | TGTGCCTGGACTGGGAGCGGGAGCGGCACCGGGGAGCTGTTTTTT
TRBJ2-2 | TRBV7-3 | - | - | CASSTYTGELFF | TGTGCCAGCAGCACCTACACCGGGGAGCTGTTTTTT
TRBJ1-1 | TRBV19 | - | - | CASREGRLTEAFF | TGTGCCAGTAGGGAAGGACGGCTCACTGAAGCTTTCTTT
TRBJ1-5 | TRBV7-9 | - | - | CASSLEGSQPQHF | TGTGCCAGCAGCTTAGAGGGCTCCCAGCCCCAGCATTTT
TRBJ1-5 | TRBV6-1 | - | - | CASSESGGQQPQHF | TGTGCCAGCAGTGAATCGGGGGGGCAGCAGCCCCAGCATTTT
TRBJ1-5 | TRBV28 | TRBD1 | - | CASSLTGDNQPQHF | TGTGCCAGCAGTCTCACAGGGGACAATCAGCCCCAGCATTTT
TRBJ2-7 | TRBV14 | - | - | CASAQGITYEQYF | TGTGCCAGCGCGCAAGGGATCACCTACGAGCAGTACTTC
TRBJ1-1 | TRBV5-5 | - | - | CASSGGIGRGLTTEAFF | TGTGCCAGCAGCGGTGGTATAGGGAGAGGGTTGACCACTGAAGCTTTCTTT
TRBJ2-3 | TRBV24-1 | TRBD2 | - | CATSQLAGEHTDTQYF | TGTGCCACCAGCCAACTAGCGGGTGAACACACAGATACGCAGTATTTT
TRBJ2-1 | TRBV19 | TRBD2 | - | CASSTPSSGGDNEQFF | TGTGCCAGTAGTACGCCGTCGAGCGGGGGGGACAATGAGCAGTTCTTC
TRBJ2-1 | TRBV6-5 | TRBD1 | - | CASSWDREQFF | TGTGCCAGCAGTTGGGACAGGGAGCAGTTCTTC
TRBJ2-7 | TRBV7-3 | - | - | CASSQTRSGDEQYF | TGTGCCAGCAGCCAGACTAGGAGTGGAGACGAGCAGTACTTC
TRBJ2-5 | TRBV7-6 | - | - | CASSLGAGRSRQETQYF | TGTGCCAGCAGCTTAGGGGCCGGGCGCTCGCGTCAAGAGACCCAGTACTTC
TRBJ2-3 | TRBV24-1 | TRBD2 | few | CATSASTGTSPYTQYF | TGTGCCACCAGTGCCTCAACCGGGACTAGTCCTTATACGCAGTATTTT
TRBJ1-3 | TRBV6-2/TRBV6-3 | TRBD1 | - | CASSDLPGQGAGNTIYF | TGTGCCAGCAGCGATCTGCCGGGACAGGGAGCCGGAAACACCATATATTTT
TRBJ1-2 | TRBV15 | - | - | CATSRGGVYGYTF | TGTGCCACCAGCAGAGGGGGAGTCTATGGCTACACCTTC
TRBJ1-2 | TRBV27 | - | - | CASRESYGYTF | TGTGCCAGCAGGGAAAGCTATGGCTACACCTTC
TRBJ2-7 | TRBV27 | - | - | CASSLTPQSSYEQYF | TGTGCCAGCAGTTTAACTCCCCAGAGCTCCTACGAGCAGTACTTC
TRBJ1-5 | TRBV7-9 | - | - | CASSLYSGRSNQPQHF | TGTGCCAGCAGCTTATATTCAGGGCGTAGCAATCAGCCCCAGCATTTT
TRBJ2-5 | TRBV5-8 | - | - | CASSFGPGTGETQYF | TGTGCCAGCAGCTTTGGTCCGGGCACCGGAGAGACCCAGTACTTC
TRBJ1-6 | TRBV3-1/TRBV3-2 | - | - | CASSDSRDSPLHF | TGTGCCAGCAGTGATTCACGAGATTCACCCCTCCACTTT
TRBJ2-3 | TRBV29-1 | - | once | CSVDPEGADTQYF | TGCAGCGTTGATCCCGAGGGGGCAGATACGCAGTATTTT
TRBJ1-2 | TRBV6-5 | - | - | CASSYASLGRAYGYTF | TGTGCCAGCAGTTACGCCAGCTTGGGACGCGCGTATGGCTACACCTTC
TRBJ1-5 | TRBV16 | TRBD1 | - | CASSQARGTGSGLPQHF | TGTGCCAGCAGCCAAGCCCGGGGGACAGGGTCCGGCCTGCCCCAGCATTTT
TRBJ1-2 | TRBV30 | - | - | CAWSPKGGRRYGYTF | TGTGCCTGGAGTCCGAAGGGGGGGCGCCGCTATGGCTACACCTTC
TRBJ1-5 | TRBV7-2 | - | - | CASSLFLYQPQHF | TGTGCCAGCAGCTTATTTTTATATCAGCCCCAGCATTTT